These T cell receptor beta chains were read from a single sample in a study of vaccination and CD4 T cells after COVID-19. For these receptors, no antigen is known. MiXCR, applied by TCRdb to the PCR reads, yields one record per CDR3 protein. This sample has about 7,900 distinct CDR3 sequences, with roughly 19% found just once. This specimen was CD4+ T cells from blood, cultured in vitro, taken after SARS-CoV-2 vaccination. These receptor sequences come from a human donor who had recovered from COVID-19. Both conserved end residues are part of each CDR3. Fields, in order: V gene, CDR3 protein.

V: TRBV20-1; CDR3: CSARDVTGSSYNEQFF
V: TRBV7-2; CDR3: CASSPTLQGAGNTIYF
V: TRBV7-2; CDR3: CASSTRASSTDTQYF
V: TRBV28; CDR3: CASSLYGGRNTIYF
V: TRBV5-4; CDR3: CASSPGGLAGRSTSGEQYF
V: TRBV30; CDR3: CAWVTSGASYEQYF
V: TRBV28; CDR3: CASSFMGDPSGANVLTF
V: TRBV28; CDR3: CASSLKGRYNQPQHF
V: TRBV5-4; CDR3: CASSYAGTGNSPLHF
V: TRBV6-1; CDR3: CASRAGTSGWDEQFF
V: TRBV7-2; CDR3: CASSLTGNTEAFF
V: TRBV7-2; CDR3: CASSRNLGGYEQYF
V: TRBV20-1; CDR3: CSARDGLAGLWNEQFF
V: TRBV6-5; CDR3: CASSYHTSDENEQFF
V: TRBV5-4; CDR3: CASSLAGHGSPLHF
V: TRBV19; CDR3: CASRSAGRSYEQYF
V: TRBV5-4; CDR3: CASSQDRAETQYF
V: TRBV28; CDR3: CASSPGGTDTQYF
V: TRBV20-1; CDR3: CSAREGLAGAHEQYF
V: TRBV11-2; CDR3: CASSLVRSRETQYF
V: TRBV24-1; CDR3: CATQKGRPTDTQYF
V: TRBV20-1; CDR3: CSAHRLAGEGNEQFF
V: TRBV2; CDR3: CASRGQGAAEAFF